This T cell receptor (beta chain) was documented in a study of blood T cell repertoires in COVID-19. Assay used: immunoSEQ multiplex PCR; TCRdb lists only in-frame clones, some missing. The top ten hold 5% of the sample, which has some 18,000 clones, 70% to 90% seen once. The CDR3 has 17 residues. Trimming left V 4 bases short and J 5 bases short, with 23 bases between. Germline CDR1 LGHDT, CDR2 YNNKEL (reference sequence). This clonotype originated in a woman in her 30s who had recovered from COVID-19. Material: PBMCs or T cells enriched from blood (not recorded which). The rearrangement links TRBV3-1 (or the pseudogene TRBV3-2) to TRBJ1-2; no definite D call. CDR3 sequence reads: CASSRLRGGSGDYGYTF. The CDR3 DNA is TGTGCCAGCAGCCGTTTACGGGGAGGCTCCGGGGATTATGGCTACACCTTC.